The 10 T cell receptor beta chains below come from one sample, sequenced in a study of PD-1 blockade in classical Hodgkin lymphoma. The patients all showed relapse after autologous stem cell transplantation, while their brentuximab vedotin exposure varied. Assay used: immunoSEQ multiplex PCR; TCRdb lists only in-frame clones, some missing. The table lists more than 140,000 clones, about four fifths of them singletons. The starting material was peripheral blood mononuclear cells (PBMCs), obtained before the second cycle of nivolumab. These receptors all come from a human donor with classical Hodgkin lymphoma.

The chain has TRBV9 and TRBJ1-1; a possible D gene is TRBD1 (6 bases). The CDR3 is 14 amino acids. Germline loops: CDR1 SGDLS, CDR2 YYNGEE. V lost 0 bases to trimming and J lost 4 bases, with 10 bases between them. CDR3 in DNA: TGTGCCAGCAGCGTAGATCTGGGGGCCACTGAAGCTTTCTTT. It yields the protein CASSVDLGATEAFF.

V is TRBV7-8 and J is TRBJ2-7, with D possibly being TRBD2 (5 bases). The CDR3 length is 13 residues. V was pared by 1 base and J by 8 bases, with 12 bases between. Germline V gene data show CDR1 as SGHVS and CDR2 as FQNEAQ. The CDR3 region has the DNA TGTGCCAGCAGCTTAGATGAGGGTAGTCAGCAGTACTTC. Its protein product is CASSLDEGSQQYF.

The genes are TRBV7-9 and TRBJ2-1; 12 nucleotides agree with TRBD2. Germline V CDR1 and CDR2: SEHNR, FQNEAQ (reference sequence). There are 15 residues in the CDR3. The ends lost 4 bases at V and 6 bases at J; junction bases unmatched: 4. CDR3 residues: CASSSPGLAGNEQFF. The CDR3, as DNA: TGTGCCAGCAGCTCCCCGGGACTAGCGGGCAATGAGCAGTTCTTC.

The CDR3 loop reads CASSPGETMNTEAFF. The CDR3 DNA is TGTGCCAGCTCACCGGGCGAGACTATGAACACTGAAGCTTTCTTT. V usage is TRBV18 and J usage is TRBJ1-1, with D hard to call. Germline-derived CDR1 and CDR2 are KGHSH and LQKENI. The germline V and J ends were trimmed by 3 bases and 0 bases, with 11 bases remaining between them. This CDR3 region has 15 residues.

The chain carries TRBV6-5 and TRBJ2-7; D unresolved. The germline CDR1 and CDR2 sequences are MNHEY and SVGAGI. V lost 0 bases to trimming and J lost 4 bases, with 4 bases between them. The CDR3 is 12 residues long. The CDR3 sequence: CASSYSKYEQYF. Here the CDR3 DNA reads TGTGCCAGCAGTTACTCGAAATACGAGCAGTACTTC.

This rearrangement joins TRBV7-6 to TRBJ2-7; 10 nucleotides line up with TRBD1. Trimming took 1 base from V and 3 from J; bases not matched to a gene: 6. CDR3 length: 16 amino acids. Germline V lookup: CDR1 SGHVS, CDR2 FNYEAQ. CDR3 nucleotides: TGTGCCAGCAGCTTAGAGGGGGGACAGGGGATCTACGAGCAGTACTTC. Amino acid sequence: CASSLEGGQGIYEQYF.

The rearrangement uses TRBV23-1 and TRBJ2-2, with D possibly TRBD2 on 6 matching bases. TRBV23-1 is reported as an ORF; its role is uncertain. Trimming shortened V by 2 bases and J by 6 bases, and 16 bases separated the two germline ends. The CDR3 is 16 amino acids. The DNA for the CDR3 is TGCGCCAGCAGTCAAGGGGACGGGAGCTGTTCCGGGGAGCTGTTTTTT. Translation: CASSQGDGSCSGELFF.

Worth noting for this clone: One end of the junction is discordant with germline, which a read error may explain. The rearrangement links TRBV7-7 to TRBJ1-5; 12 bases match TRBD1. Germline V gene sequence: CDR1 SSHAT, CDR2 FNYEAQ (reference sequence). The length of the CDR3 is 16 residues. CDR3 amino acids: CASSLPGTGGTQPQHF. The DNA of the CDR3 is TGTGCTAGCAGCTTACCCGGGACAGGGGGCACTCAGCCCCAGCATTTT.

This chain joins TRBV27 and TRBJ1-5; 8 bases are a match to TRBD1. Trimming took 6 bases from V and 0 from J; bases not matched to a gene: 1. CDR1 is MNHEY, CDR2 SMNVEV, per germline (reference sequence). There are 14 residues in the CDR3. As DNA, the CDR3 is TGTGCCAGCAGGACAGGGGTTAGCAATCAGCCCCAGCATTTT. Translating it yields CASRTGVSNQPQHF.

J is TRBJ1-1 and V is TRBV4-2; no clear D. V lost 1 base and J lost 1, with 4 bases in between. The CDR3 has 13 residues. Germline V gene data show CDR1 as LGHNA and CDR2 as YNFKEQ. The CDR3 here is CASSQVSNTEAFF. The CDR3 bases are TGTGCCAGCAGCCAAGTGTCGAACACTGAAGCTTTCTTT.